The entry below gives a single T cell receptor beta chain sequence along with its context. Treatment reported: preoperative locoregional IRX-2 cytokine immunotherapy. The data were taken from a study of preoperative IRX-2 immunotherapy in early breast cancer. The protocol was immunoSEQ multiplex PCR, while the TCRdb copy is restricted to in-frame clones and leaves out a portion. In the table there are roughly 5,700 clones, under 85% of which are singletons. Germline V gene sequence: CDR1 LNHDA, CDR2 SQIVND (reference sequence). V shed 5 bases and J 4 bases; nucleotides not matched to a gene: 7. The CDR3 loop spans 17 amino acids.

This sample comprised tumor tissue, obtained before IRX-2 immunotherapy. The receptor comes from a human donor with breast cancer. The V gene is TRBV19, the J gene TRBJ2-6; 11 positions match TRBD1. The CDR3 sequence: CASSRTGGATGANVLTF. CDR3 sequence (DNA): TGTGCCAGTAGTCGGACAGGGGGCGCGACGGGGGCCAACGTCCTGACTTTC. Supplemented by reference TRBV19 and TRBJ2-6, the full variable domain reads DGGITQSPKYLFRKEGQNVTLSCEQNLNHDAMYWYRQDPGQGLRLIYYSQIVNDFQKGDIAEGYSVSREKKESFPLTVTSAQKNPTAFYLCASSRTGGATGANVLTFGAGSRLTVL.